The T cell receptor (beta chain) under discussion was sequenced for a study of OX40 agonist ivuxolimab in advanced cancers. Findings and caveats of the study: Circulating CD4+ and CD8+ T cells showed clonal expansion by week 6 at 0.1 to 3.0 mg/kg.

Regarding this clone: The antigen is unknown.

V gave up 4 bases and J gave up 4 bases; unmatched junction bases: 6. The CDR3 spans 14 residues. CDR1 SGHNT and CDR2 YYREEE come from the germline V gene (reference sequence). Sequenced by immunoSEQ multiplex PCR; TCRdb stores in-frame clones only, minus some. In the table there are approximately 33,000 clones, more than 90% of which are singletons. The clonotype comes from an adult with an advanced solid tumor such as melanoma, head and neck, liver or kidney cancer. The specimen comprised CD4+ or CD8+ T cells sorted from blood, sampled in a trial of the OX40 agonist ivuxolimab. V and J are TRBV5-4 and TRBJ1-2; 8 bases are shared with TRBD1. This CDR3 reads CASSGDRGPYGYTF. CDR3 in DNA: TGTGCCAGCAGCGGCGACAGGGGTCCCTATGGCTACACCTTC.